This T cell receptor (beta chain) was identified in a study of blood T cells in healthy people across ages. The use of a sample-barcoded 5' primer and a J-beta primer mix characterized a second PCR of 7 to 11 cycles. Each TCR beta cDNA got a 12-nucleotide random molecular identifier. A single record per CDR3 protein comes from TCRdb applying MiXCR to the 5' RACE reads. The sample lists about 1,800,000 distinct CDR3 sequences, 28% occurring once. This clonotype was recorded a few times. Sequencing was performed on blood. The clonotype was recovered from a woman aged 30 to 39 in good health.

This CDR3 reads CASTGPTMNYGYTF. The CDR3 region has the DNA TGTGCCAGCACGGGACCGACCATGAACTATGGCTACACCTTC. The V and J genes are TRBV6-1 and TRBJ1-2; D possibly corresponds to TRBD1 (5 bases). V lost 7 bases and J 2 bases, leaving 14 bases between the germline ends. The CDR3 has 14 residues. The germline CDR1 and CDR2 sequences are MNHNS and SASEGT.